This TCR beta chain was recovered during a study of cytomegalovirus exposure and HLA in healthy donors. The PCR ran on 60 Vbeta and 13 Jbeta primers. The repertoire was sequenced with immunoSEQ multiplex PCR; TCRdb's copy has only in-frame clones and lacks some. The data contain 270,000 or so clones, more than 80% of them singletons. There are 17 residues in the CDR3. Germline assignment: CDR1 SGHTA and CDR2 FQGTGA. V lost 5 bases, J lost 1 base, and 20 bases lay in between. The specimen sequenced was PBMCs. The rearrangement links TRBV7-3 to TRBJ1-1; D gene uncertain. This TCR was recovered from a man aged 40-49 years in good health and CMV-seropositive. CDR3 DNA sequence: TGTGCCAGCAGCCCTATAACGGGGATCACCACGAACACTGAAGCTTTCTTT. It encodes CASSPITGITTNTEAFF.